A selection of T cell receptor beta chains follows, all from one sample in a study of blood T cell repertoires in COVID-19. Sequencing was performed with immunoSEQ multiplex PCR; in TCRdb, only in-frame clones are kept and a portion is missing. The table lists 65,000 or so clones, 78% of them singletons. Sequenced: peripheral blood. Receptors were obtained from a human donor in a cohort sampled during active COVID-19. Each CDR3 is given with its conserved first and last residue. The D gene is left open where the match is weak. Size values are once, few and many counts, or a class for expanded clones, and some rows have none.

>TRBD1|TRBJ2-5|NA|TRBV27
TGTGCCAGCAGTACGGGACAGGGGGCAGGGACCCAGTACTTC
CASSTGQGAGTQYF
>TRBD1|TRBJ2-1|once|TRBV7-8
TGTGCCAGCAGCCGGGACAGTGCACGGGGTGAGCAGTTCTTC
CASSRDSARGEQFF
>NA|TRBJ2-7|NA|TRBV20-1
TGCAGTGCTAGTCGTACACGCGAGCAGTACTTC
CSASRTREQYF
>TRBD1|TRBJ2-7|NA|TRBV28
TGTGCCAGCAGCACTACTCGGACAGGGGCCTTCTACGAGCAGTACTTC
CASSTTRTGAFYEQYF
>TRBD1|TRBJ2-7|NA|TRBV6-6
TGTGCCAGCCTAGGAACAGGGGCTTTTTTCTACGAGCAGTACTTC
CASLGTGAFFYEQYF
>NA|TRBJ1-2|NA|TRBV19
TGTGCCAGTAGTGAGACAGCCAACTATGGCTACACCTTC
CASSETANYGYTF
>NA|TRBJ1-6|NA|TRBV18
TGTGCCAGCTCACCCCTGGACAGCAGCTCCTATAATTCACCCCTCCACTTT
CASSPLDSSSYNSPLHF
>TRBD1|TRBJ1-2|NA|TRBV19
TGTGCCAGTATCGGGCCAAAGGGGGCTGGCTACACCTTC
CASIGPKGAGYTF
>NA|TRBJ1-1|once|TRBV5-4
TGTGCCAGCAGCCCGTCCAGGGGACGGAGCACTGAAGCTTTCTTT
CASSPSRGRSTEAFF
>NA|TRBJ2-5|NA|TRBV2
TGTGCCAGCAACAGGGTGGTCCAAGAGACCCAGTACTTC
CASNRVVQETQYF
>TRBD2|TRBJ2-1|NA|TRBV29-1
TGCAGCGCTCTGACTAGCGGGAGCCTCAATGAGCAGTTCTTC
CSALTSGSLNEQFF
>NA|TRBJ2-5|NA|TRBV4-1
TGCGCCAGCAGCCCGGGAGGGGCAGGGGGGGAGACCCAGTACTTC
CASSPGGAGGETQYF
>NA|TRBJ1-3|NA|TRBV3-1/TRBV3-2
TGTGCCAGCCAATCAGTCTCTGGAAACACCATATATTTT
CASQSVSGNTIYF
>NA|TRBJ2-2|NA|TRBV9
TGTGCCAGCAGCTCCCGCGTTTTGGGGGCGCGCAGCGGGGAGCTGTTTTTT
CASSSRVLGARSGELFF
>NA|TRBJ1-2|NA|TRBV4-3
TGCGCCAGCAGCCGGGGGCCACAGGGCTATGGCTACACCTTC
CASSRGPQGYGYTF
>NA|TRBJ1-6|NA|TRBV20-1
TGCAGTGCAATGACAGATTCACCCCTCCACTTT
CSAMTDSPLHF
>NA|TRBJ2-2|NA|TRBV3-1/TRBV3-2
TGTGCCAGCAGCTTTACAGGGTACACCGGGGAGCTGTTTTTT
CASSFTGYTGELFF
>NA|TRBJ2-1|NA|TRBV9
TGTGCCAGCAGCGTAGGTGTCGACAGCTACAATGAGCAGTTCTTC
CASSVGVDSYNEQFF
>NA|TRBJ2-6|NA|TRBV18
TGTGCCAGCTCGCCCTCCCAGGAAGGGGCCAACGTCCTGACTTTC
CASSPSQEGANVLTF
>TRBD1|TRBJ2-3|NA|TRBV10-3
TGTGCCATCAGCGGGACAGGGGATTTTGCGGATACGCAGTATTTT
CAISGTGDFADTQYF
>NA|TRBJ2-3|few|TRBV4-3
TGCGCCAGCAGCCTCGAGGTGGCCACAGATACGCAGTATTTT
CASSLEVATDTQYF
>NA|TRBJ2-1|few|TRBV9
TGTGCCAGCAGCAGAGCCGGGAACGATGAGCAGTTCTTC
CASSRAGNDEQFF
>TRBD2|TRBJ2-5|NA|TRBV11-2
TGTGCCAGCAGCTTTAGCGGGGGGGCCGTAGGAGAGACCCAGTACTTC
CASSFSGGAVGETQYF
>NA|TRBJ1-6|NA|TRBV2
TGTGCCAGCAGGGGGACGGGGGGATATTCACCCCTCCACTTT
CASRGTGGYSPLHF
>NA|TRBJ2-2|NA|TRBV7-2
TGTGCCAGCAGCTTACGGGGGTACACCGGGGAGCTGTTTTTT
CASSLRGYTGELFF
>NA|TRBJ2-5|NA|TRBV11-2
TGTGCCAGCAGCACAGGGTCGGTCGAGACCCAGTACTTC
CASSTGSVETQYF
>TRBD2|TRBJ2-7|NA|TRBV29-1
TGCAGCGTTGACGTTTCGGGAGGGCCCTACGAGCAGTACTTC
CSVDVSGGPYEQYF
>TRBD1|TRBJ1-1|NA|TRBV28
TGTGCCAGCAGAAGGACAGGGAGTCCTGAAGCTTTCTTT
CASRRTGSPEAFF
>TRBD1|TRBJ2-2|NA|TRBV19
TGTGCCAGTAGTATTTCTGCGGGACAGGGTACCACCGGGGAGCTGTTTTTT
CASSISAGQGTTGELFF
>NA|TRBJ1-4|NA|TRBV9
TGTGCCAGCAGCGCAGGTATTACTAATGAAAAACTGTTTTTT
CASSAGITNEKLFF
>NA|TRBJ1-1|NA|TRBV5-8
TGTGCCAGCAGCCCGCGGATGAACACTGAAGCTTTCTTT
CASSPRMNTEAFF
>NA|TRBJ2-7|NA|TRBV5-8
TGTGCCAGCAGCTTGGAGTCCCCATTGGTTCGGGAGCAGTACTTC
CASSLESPLVREQYF
>NA|TRBJ2-2|NA|TRBV15
TGTGCCACCAGCAAACTTAATGACGGGGAGCTGTTTTTT
CATSKLNDGELFF
>NA|TRBJ1-2|NA|TRBV11-3
TGTGCCAGCAGCTTATCCGGTAACTATGGCTACACCTTC
CASSLSGNYGYTF
>NA|TRBJ1-6|NA|TRBV27
TGTGCCAGCAAATTTTTCGCGGGCTCCTATAATTCACCCCTCCACTTT
CASKFFAGSYNSPLHF
>NA|TRBJ1-2|NA|TRBV2
TGTGCCAGCTTCCGAGCCTATGGCTACACCTTC
CASFRAYGYTF
>TRBD1|TRBJ1-1|few|TRBV5-1
TGCGCCAGCAGCTTAACCGGGACAGGAAATGAAGCTTTCTTT
CASSLTGTGNEAFF
>NA|TRBJ2-3|once|TRBV4-2
TGTGCCAGCAGCCAAGACGGTACGGGCACAGATACGCAGTATTTT
CASSQDGTGTDTQYF
>NA|TRBJ2-5|few|TRBV7-8
TGTGCCAGCAGCTTAGGCCCGCAGGCCCAGGAGACCCAGTACTTC
CASSLGPQAQETQYF
>NA|TRBJ2-1|NA|TRBV7-9
TGTGCCAGCAGCTTCCCCGGGACTCCTGTGGGGAATGAGCAGTTCTTC
CASSFPGTPVGNEQFF